Below, 15 T cell receptor beta chains from the same sample are listed, as sequenced in a study of human T cells and chemical hapten exposure. MiXCR, applied by TCRdb to the RACE reads, yields one record per CDR3 protein. This sample has 150,000 to 200,000 distinct CDR3 sequences, with 25% to 30% found just once. Time point defined: pre-sensitization, week 0. The treatment: therapeutic diphenylcyclopropenone sensitization with weekly scalp DPC. The sample here was whole blood, taken in connection with sensitization to the hapten diphenylcyclopropenone (DPC). All receptors derive from a woman aged 30 to 39 with alopecia areata. Some clones in this sample may be carry-over from other donors' samples.

This clonotype has more than one count but fewer than ten. The chain is built from TRBV24-1 and TRBJ1-5, with D hard to call. Germline lookup yields CDR1 KGHDR and CDR2 SFDVKD. Between the trimmed V and J ends, which lost 8 bases and 0 bases, there was a span of 4 bases. The CDR3 is made up of 12 amino acids. Written as DNA, the CDR3 is TGTGCCACCACGTATAGCAATCAGCCCCAGCATTTT. Amino acids: CATTYSNQPQHF.

V usage is TRBV18 and J usage is TRBJ2-1; the match to TRBD1 covers 10 bases. The CDR3 spans 16 residues. J lost 7 bases, V lost 6 bases, and 12 bases had no gene match. Germline CDR1 reads KGHSH; CDR2 reads LQKENI. The CDR3 coding sequence is TGTGCCAGCTCCCACGACAGGGGGCTATCCGGGAATGAGCAGTTCTTC. This translates into CASSHDRGLSGNEQFF.

J is TRBJ2-1 and V is TRBV28; 10 nucleotides match TRBD2. This CDR3 has 14 residues. Trimming removed 6 bases from V and 5 bases from J; junction bases left unmatched: 4. Germline-derived CDR1 and CDR2 are MDHEN and SYDVKM. In DNA, the CDR3 is TGTGCCAGCAGACCGGGACTAGCGAACAATGAGCAGTTCTTC. Its protein is CASRPGLANNEQFF.

In this sample, this clonotype turned up a few times. This chain connects TRBV6-2 or TRBV6-3 to TRBJ2-3, with D tentatively TRBD2 (6 bases). Germline loops: CDR1 MNHEY, CDR2 SVGEGT. The length of the CDR3 is 15 residues. V dropped 7 bases and J dropped 3 bases, with 17 bases sitting between them. DNA of the CDR3: TGTGCCAGCATTAATGGAGGGAGCTGGACAGATACGCAGTATTTT. Amino acids: CASINGGSWTDTQYF.

A note on this clonotype: One junction end does not reproduce the germline sequence, and a read error may be involved. The V call is TRBV20-1, the J call TRBJ2-4, with TRBD1 matching 7 bases. From germline, CDR1 is DFQATT and CDR2 SNEGSKA (reference sequence). This CDR3 region has 15 residues. CDR3 DNA sequence: TGCAGTGCTGGAGACAGGGCGGTCGCCAAAAACATTCAGTACTTC. As protein: CSAGDRAVAKNIQYF.

The V and J genes are TRBV20-1 and TRBJ1-5; no reliable D call. The CDR3 is made up of 13 amino acids. The germline CDR1 and CDR2 sequences are DFQATT and SNEGSKA (reference sequence). Deletions cut 1 base from V and 0 bases from J, with 4 bases between. CDR3 nucleotide sequence: TGCAGTGCTAGAGGTCCTAGCAATCAGCCCCAGCATTTT. This gives the protein CSARGPSNQPQHF.

The gene calls are TRBV20-1 and TRBJ2-3; 12 bases line up with TRBD2. V shed 3 bases and J 0 bases; nucleotides not matched to a gene: 7. The CDR3 contains 17 residues. Germline assignment: CDR1 DFQATT and CDR2 SNEGSKA (reference sequence). DNA of the CDR3: TGCAGTGCTAGCTCTAGGGGACTAGCGGGTAGCACAGATACGCAGTATTTT. As protein: CSASSRGLAGSTDTQYF.

This clonotype was recorded a few times. This chain links TRBV19 with TRBJ1-5; D perhaps matches TRBD1 (6 bases). The CDR3 spans 15 residues. V was shortened by 6 bases and J by 0 bases, with 12 bases between the two germline ends. Germline assignment: CDR1 LNHDA and CDR2 SQIVND (reference sequence). The CDR3 DNA is TGTGCCAGTAGCACCGGACAGAATAGCAATCAGCCCCAGCATTTT. The encoded protein is CASSTGQNSNQPQHF.

The chain links TRBV29-1 to TRBJ2-1; the D gene could be TRBD1 or TRBD2 (9 bases each). Germline loops: CDR1 SQVTM, CDR2 ANQGSEA. V lost 6 bases to trimming and J lost 3 bases, with 33 bases between them. The CDR3 extends over 20 amino acids. CDR3 amino acids: CSVKAGGDRNRDRVYNEQFF. The CDR3 region has the DNA TGCAGCGTCAAGGCGGGGGGGGACCGGAACCGGGACAGGGTCTACAATGAGCAGTTCTTC.

The rearrangement links TRBV5-1 to TRBJ2-7; D perhaps matches TRBD2 (5 bases). The CDR3 extends over 15 amino acids. The V end lost 1 base, the J end lost 5 bases, and 16 bases lay between the germline ends. CDR1 and CDR2 from the germline V gene are SGHRS and YFSETQ. The CDR3 region is CASSLSSADWDEQYF. The DNA of the CDR3 is TGCGCCAGCAGCTTGTCGTCCGCGGACTGGGACGAGCAGTACTTC.

There are a few counts of this clonotype. The chain couples TRBV29-1 to TRBJ2-1, with D perhaps matching TRBD1 (6 bases). This CDR3 is built from 12 residues. Germline assignment: CDR1 SQVTM and CDR2 ANQGSEA. V was trimmed by 3 bases and J by 9 bases, leaving 12 bases between them. CDR3: CSVEGAAGEQFF. Written as DNA, the CDR3 is TGCAGCGTTGAGGGGGCCGCAGGTGAGCAGTTCTTC.

The gene calls are TRBV28 and TRBJ2-2; 10 bases fit TRBD2. The germline V gene has CDR1 MDHEN and CDR2 SYDVKM. This CDR3 has 18 residues. V dropped 10 bases and J dropped 3; count of bases not matched to a gene: 17. CDR3 loop: CATGRGGVLAGDTGELFF. CDR3 bases: TGTGCCACCGGGAGGGGCGGGGTCCTAGCGGGAGACACCGGGGAGCTGTTTTTT.

The chain couples TRBV20-1 to TRBJ2-1; D gene ambiguous. This CDR3 is 12 amino acids long. Germline values: CDR1 DFQATT, CDR2 SNEGSKA (reference sequence). The V gene lost 2 bases and the J gene lost 10 bases, with 12 bases spanning the gap. The CDR3 loop reads CSARSQTQEQFF. Written as DNA, the CDR3 is TGCAGTGCTAGATCCCAAACGCAGGAGCAGTTCTTC.

The J gene is TRBJ2-2, the V gene TRBV28, with D possibly being TRBD2 (6 bases). Trimming took off 6 bases at V and 7 bases at J, with 15 bases between the two ends. Germline CDR1 MDHEN, CDR2 SYDVKM. This CDR3 is built from 14 residues. CDR3: CASSPQQGGGELFF. In nucleotides, the CDR3 is TGTGCCAGCAGCCCTCAGCAGGGAGGCGGGGAGCTGTTTTTT.

The J gene is TRBJ2-7, the V gene TRBV10-3; 10 bases are shared with TRBD2. The V gene's germline CDR1 is ENHRY and CDR2 SYGVKD. There are 14 residues in the CDR3. Trimming removed 3 bases from V and 3 bases from J; junction bases left unmatched: 2. CDR3 residues: CAISDSSGSYEQYF. The CDR3 nucleotides read TGTGCCATCAGTGATTCTAGCGGGAGCTACGAGCAGTACTTC.